This is a list of T cell receptor beta chains from one sample in a study of patients and donors after allogeneic stem cell transplantation. In TCRdb, the RT-PCR reads were re-called with MiXCR into one record per CDR3 protein. Of approximately 31,000 distinct CDR3 sequences in the sample, roughly a third are singletons; the top ten hold more than 65%. The sample was blood, either unsorted or a sorted T cell fraction (not recorded which). These TCRs come from a human donor who was either an allogeneic HSCT recipient or a stem cell or donor lymphocyte infusion donor (not recorded which). It is not recorded whose cells these are; they may come from a transplant donor. CDR3s include the opening cysteine and the closing phenylalanine or tryptophan. A D gene is named only where the DNA matches it firmly. Expanded clones get a size class; other rows say once, few or many, or leave the size out.

>NA|TRBV7-6|TRBJ2-1|NA
TGTGCCAGCAGCCCTCCGGGCGGGGAGCAGTTCTTC
CASSPPGGEQFF
>TRBD2|TRBV20-1|TRBJ2-1|NA
TGCAGTGCTAGAGCTCAGACAGGGGGACTAGCGGGTTACAATGAGCAGTTCTTC
CSARAQTGGLAGYNEQFF
>NA|TRBV7-2|TRBJ1-1|NA
TGTGCCAGCAGCTTAGGTCGGCATAACACTGAAGCTTTCTTT
CASSLGRHNTEAFF
>NA|TRBV20-1|TRBJ1-5|few
TGCAGTGCGCAGGGACCTAGCAATCAGCCCCAGCATTTT
CSAQGPSNQPQHF
>TRBD1|TRBV3-1|TRBJ1-6|few
TGTGCCAGCAGCCAAGGACAGGGAAGGCATTCACCCCTCCACTTT
CASSQGQGRHSPLHF
>TRBD2|TRBV20-1|TRBJ2-1|NA
TGCAGTGCTAGAGGGCTAGCGGGGGGGCCCTACAATGAGCAGTTCTTC
CSARGLAGGPYNEQFF
>NA|TRBV7-8|TRBJ2-5|NA
TGTGCCAGCAGCTTAGTTTGGGTGTCGGGGTGGGGAGAGACCCAGTACTTC
CASSLVWVSGWGETQYF
>NA|TRBV7-9|TRBJ2-5|NA
TGTGCCAGCAGCTTAGGGGGGGACCTGCAAGAGACCCAGTACTTC
CASSLGGDLQETQYF
>TRBD2|TRBV7-3|TRBJ2-1|NA
TGTGCCAGCAGCTTGCGTGGCGGGAGCAATGAGCAGTTCTTC
CASSLRGGSNEQFF
>NA|TRBV5-4|TRBJ1-6|NA
TGTGCCAGCAGCTTGGACTCAGGGGACAATTCACCCCTCCACTTT
CASSLDSGDNSPLHF
>TRBD2|TRBV27|TRBJ2-1|NA
TGTGCCAGCAGTCATCCGGGACTAGTGGGGTACAATGAGCAGTTCTTC
CASSHPGLVGYNEQFF
>NA|TRBV11-2|TRBJ1-2|few
TGTGCCAGCAGCCCGGGACTGTCAGCTAACTATGGCTACACCTTC
CASSPGLSANYGYTF
>NA|TRBV29-1|TRBJ2-5|NA
TGCAGCGCCCTTGGACAGGGACTATACCAAGAGACCCAGTACTTC
CSALGQGLYQETQYF
>NA|TRBV6-1|TRBJ2-3|few
TGTGCCAGCACAGGGAACAGGGGCACAGATACGCAGTATTTT
CASTGNRGTDTQYF
>TRBD1|TRBV4-3|TRBJ1-6|NA
TGCGCCAGCAGCCAAGATTGGACAGGGGATAATTCACCCCTCCACTTT
CASSQDWTGDNSPLHF
>NA|TRBV18|TRBJ2-3|NA
TGTGCCAGCTCATCGAGCGGGAGCACAGATACGCAGTATTTT
CASSSSGSTDTQYF
>NA|TRBV5-1|TRBJ2-3|NA
TGCGCCAGCACCCCAGGAGGGGGGGCCCCAGATACGCAGTATTTT
CASTPGGGAPDTQYF
>NA|TRBV5-1|TRBJ1-1|NA
TGCGCCAGCAGCCCGGGAGGTGGCTACACTGAAGCTTTCTTT
CASSPGGGYTEAFF
>TRBD1|TRBV7-3|TRBJ1-2|few
TGTGCCAGCAGCTTTGAGGGGGCGGAGGGCTACACCTTC
CASSFEGAEGYTF
>TRBD2|TRBV5-1|TRBJ2-3|many
TGCGCCAGCATCCGGGGGGGCAGGGGCCCAGATACGCAGTATTTT
CASIRGGRGPDTQYF
>TRBD1|TRBV7-9|TRBJ2-1|NA
TGTGCCAGCAGCCCCAGGTGGCTACAGGGGGCGATGTTCTTC
CASSPRWLQGAMFF
>NA|TRBV11-2|TRBJ2-3|few
TGTGCCAGCAGCGTCGGCAGCAGCACAGATACGCAGTATTTT
CASSVGSSTDTQYF
>NA|TRBV5-6|TRBJ2-1|NA
TGTGCCAGCAGCTTGATTGCGGATTACTCCTACAATGAGCAGTTCTTC
CASSLIADYSYNEQFF
>NA|TRBV20-1|TRBJ1-5|few
TGCAGTGCTAGGGGTTCTAATCAGCCCCAGCATTTT
CSARGSNQPQHF
>NA|TRBV5-1|TRBJ2-1|NA
TGCGCCAGCAGGAGACAGGATGAGCAGTTCTTC
CASRRQDEQFF
>TRBD1|TRBV20-1|TRBJ1-5|few
TGCAGTGCTAGATCAGCCAGGGGGAATCAGCCCCAGCATTTT
CSARSARGNQPQHF
>NA|TRBV20-1|TRBJ2-7|NA
TGCAGTGCTAGAGGGGGGGCTAGTCTCCTCTACGAGCAGTACTTC
CSARGGASLLYEQYF
>TRBD1|TRBV6-5|TRBJ1-1|few
TGTGCCAGCACCTCAAGGGGGCTGAACACTGAAGCTTTCTTT
CASTSRGLNTEAFF
>NA|TRBV6-5|TRBJ1-2|few
TGTGCCAGCAGTTACTCTCCAGGAAGGACTTATGGCTACACCTTC
CASSYSPGRTYGYTF
>TRBD1|TRBV20-1|TRBJ1-5|NA
TGCAGTGCTAGCGAGGGACAGAATAGCACTCAGCCCCAGCATTTT
CSASEGQNSTQPQHF
>TRBD2|TRBV20-1|TRBJ2-3|NA
TGCAGTCCGCTAGACGGGGGGAGGACAGATACGCAGTATTTT
CSPLDGGRTDTQYF
>NA|TRBV12-3/TRBV12-4|TRBJ1-5|NA
TGTGCCAGCTCTACGTACGGTAGGGATCAGCCCCAGCATTTT
CASSTYGRDQPQHF
>NA|TRBV4-3|TRBJ1-5|many
TGCGCCAGCAGCCAAGATCATAATCAGCCCCAGCATTTT
CASSQDHNQPQHF
>NA|TRBV4-3|TRBJ1-6|NA
TGCGCCAGCAGCCAATACGTCTATAATTCACCCCTCCACTTT
CASSQYVYNSPLHF
>NA|TRBV3-1|TRBJ2-3|NA
TGTGCCAGCAGCCCCGACCTCGCTGTGGTCAATACGCAGTATTTT
CASSPDLAVVNTQYF
>NA|TRBV4-3|TRBJ1-1|once
TGCGCCAGCAGACGAGTTACAGTCATGAACACTGAAGCTTTCTTT
CASRRVTVMNTEAFF
>TRBD2|TRBV20-1|TRBJ2-1|NA
TGCAGTGCGGGGACTAGCGGAAATGAGCAGTTCTTC
CSAGTSGNEQFF
>TRBD1|TRBV7-2|TRBJ1-3|few
TGTGCCAGCAGCTTACCGACAGGGGACACCATATATTTT
CASSLPTGDTIYF
>TRBD1|TRBV7-3|TRBJ1-1|NA
TGTGCCAGCAGCCGTTGGGAGAGAGGACAGGGTATGCACACTGAAGCTTTCTTT
CASSRWERGQGMHTEAFF
>NA|TRBV28|TRBJ1-1|many
TGTGCCAGCAGTCCAAACACCGGGACACTAAACACTGAAGCTTTCTTT
CASSPNTGTLNTEAFF
>NA|TRBV3-1|TRBJ2-3|NA
TGTGCCAGCAGTCCAAGAGGTTTAGACTACACAGATACGCAGTATTTT
CASSPRGLDYTDTQYF
>TRBD1|TRBV4-1|TRBJ1-6|few
TGCGCCAGCAGCCAAGAAATCGGACAGGGAAATTCACCCCTCCACTTT
CASSQEIGQGNSPLHF
>TRBD1|TRBV11-2|TRBJ2-5|once
TGTGCCAGCAGCCTCCGGGACAGCTCAAGGACCCAGTACTTC
CASSLRDSSRTQYF
>NA|TRBV6-2/TRBV6-3|TRBJ1-1|few
TGTGCCAGCAGCACCAGGGCAGGGGACACTGAAGCTTTCTTT
CASSTRAGDTEAFF
>NA|TRBV7-2|TRBJ1-1|few
TGTGCCAGCAGCTTAGCCAGAAGAACTGAAGCTTTCTTT
CASSLARRTEAFF
>NA|TRBV20-1|TRBJ1-5|few
TGCAGTGCTAGAGATAGGGGGGGCAATCAGCCCCAGCATTTT
CSARDRGGNQPQHF
>TRBD1|TRBV25-1|TRBJ1-5|NA
TGTGCCAGCTGGGACAGGGATAGCAATCAGCCCCAGCATTTT
CASWDRDSNQPQHF
>NA|TRBV15|TRBJ1-2|NA
TGTGCCACCAGCAGAGAAAGGGGAGAAGGATATTGGAGTACCTTC
CATSRERGEGYWSTF
>NA|TRBV30|TRBJ2-2|NA
TGTGCCTGGAGTGTACGTTTAGTCGCCGGGGAGCTGTTTTTT
CAWSVRLVAGELFF
>TRBD2|TRBV4-3|TRBJ2-7|few
TGCGCCAGCAGCCCCAGACTAGCGGGAGAGTCCTACGAGCAGTACTTC
CASSPRLAGESYEQYF
>TRBD1|TRBV5-1|TRBJ2-7|NA
TGCGCCAGCAGCTCCCGGGACAGACTATACGAGCAGTACTTC
CASSSRDRLYEQYF
>TRBD2|TRBV4-3|TRBJ2-1|NA
TGCGCCAGCAGCCAATCCTACAAGCGGGGGCGCTATGCTGAGCAGTTCTTC
CASSQSYKRGRYAEQFF